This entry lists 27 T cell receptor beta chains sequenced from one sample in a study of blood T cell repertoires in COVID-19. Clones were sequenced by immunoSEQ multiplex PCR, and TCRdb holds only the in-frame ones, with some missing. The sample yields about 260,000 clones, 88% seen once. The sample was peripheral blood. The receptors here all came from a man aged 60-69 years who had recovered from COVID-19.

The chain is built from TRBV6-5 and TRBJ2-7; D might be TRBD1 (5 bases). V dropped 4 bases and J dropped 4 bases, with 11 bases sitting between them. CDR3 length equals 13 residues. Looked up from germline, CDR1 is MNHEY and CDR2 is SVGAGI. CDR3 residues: CASSFARAYEQYF. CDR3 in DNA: TGTGCCAGCAGTTTTGCCAGGGCTTACGAGCAGTACTTC.

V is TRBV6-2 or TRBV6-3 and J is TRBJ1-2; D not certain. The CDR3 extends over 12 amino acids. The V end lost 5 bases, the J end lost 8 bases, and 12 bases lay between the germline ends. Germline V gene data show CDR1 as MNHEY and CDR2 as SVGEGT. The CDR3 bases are TGTGCCAGCAGTACCCCTCGGGAGGGCTACACCTTC. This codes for CASSTPREGYTF.

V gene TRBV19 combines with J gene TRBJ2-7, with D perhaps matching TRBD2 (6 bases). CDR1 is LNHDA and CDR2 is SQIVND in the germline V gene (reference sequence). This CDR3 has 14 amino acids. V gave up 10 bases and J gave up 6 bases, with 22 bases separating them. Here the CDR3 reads CATSIGPNGGEQYF. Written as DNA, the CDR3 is TGTGCCACGAGTATCGGGCCAAACGGGGGCGAGCAGTACTTC.

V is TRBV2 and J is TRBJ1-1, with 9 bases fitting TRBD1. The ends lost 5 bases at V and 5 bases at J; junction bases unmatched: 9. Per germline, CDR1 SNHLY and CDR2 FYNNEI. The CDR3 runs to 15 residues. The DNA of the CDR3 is TGTGCCAGCAGTCTTTTCACAGGGGGCGGGACTGAAGCTTTCTTT. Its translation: CASSLFTGGGTEAFF.

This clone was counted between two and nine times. The CDR3 loop reads CASSFGGEQYF. CDR3 nucleotide sequence: TGTGCCAGCAGTTTCGGGGGCGAGCAGTACTTC. The chain is built from TRBV6-6 and TRBJ2-7, with D possibly TRBD2 on 6 matching bases. V lost 4 bases and J 6 bases, leaving 7 bases between the germline ends. This CDR3 is built from 11 residues. The germline V gene has CDR1 MNHNY and CDR2 SVGAGI (reference sequence).

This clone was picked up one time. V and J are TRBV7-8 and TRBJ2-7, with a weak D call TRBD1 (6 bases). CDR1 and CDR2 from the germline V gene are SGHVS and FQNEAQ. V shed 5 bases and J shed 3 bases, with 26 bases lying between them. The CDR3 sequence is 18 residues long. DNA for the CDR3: TGTGCCAGCAGCCTACTAGGACAGTCTTATTCTGGGGGCTACGAGCAGTACTTC. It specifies CASSLLGQSYSGGYEQYF.

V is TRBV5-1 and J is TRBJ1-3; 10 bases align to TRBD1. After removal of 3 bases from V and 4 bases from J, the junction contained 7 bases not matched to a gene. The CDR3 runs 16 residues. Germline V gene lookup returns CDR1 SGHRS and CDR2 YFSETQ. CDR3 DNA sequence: TGCGCCAGCAGCTCGGGACAGGGGAAGAGGGGAAACACCATATATTTT. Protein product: CASSSGQGKRGNTIYF.

The DNA of the CDR3 is TGTGCCAGCAGCTCCCTCACGGGGGGCACAGATACGCAGTATTTT. Translating gives CASSSLTGGTDTQYF. The genes are TRBV11-2 and TRBJ2-3, with D possibly TRBD2 on 6 matching bases. The germline CDR1 and CDR2 sequences are SGHAT and FQNNGV. The CDR3 sequence is 15 residues long. V lost 4 bases and J lost 1, with 12 bases in between.

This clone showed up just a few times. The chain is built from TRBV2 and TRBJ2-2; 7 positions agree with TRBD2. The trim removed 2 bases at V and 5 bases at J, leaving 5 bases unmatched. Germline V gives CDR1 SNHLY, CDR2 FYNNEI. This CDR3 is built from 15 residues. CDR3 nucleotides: TGTGCCAGCAGTGAAACTAGGACTAGAACCGGGGAGCTGTTTTTT. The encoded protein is CASSETRTRTGELFF.

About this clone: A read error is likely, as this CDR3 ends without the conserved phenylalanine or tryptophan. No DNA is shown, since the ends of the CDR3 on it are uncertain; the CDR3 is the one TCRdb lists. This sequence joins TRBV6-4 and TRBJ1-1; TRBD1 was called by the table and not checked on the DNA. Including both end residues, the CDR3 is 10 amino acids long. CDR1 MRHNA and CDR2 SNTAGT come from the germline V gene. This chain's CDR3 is CASSDSGAHS.

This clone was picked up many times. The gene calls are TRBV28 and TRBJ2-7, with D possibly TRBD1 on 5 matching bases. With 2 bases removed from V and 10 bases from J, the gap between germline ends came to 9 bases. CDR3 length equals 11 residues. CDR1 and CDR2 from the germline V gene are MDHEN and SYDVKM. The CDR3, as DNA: TGTGCCAGCAGTTTAGCCAGGGCTCAGTACTTC. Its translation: CASSLARAQYF. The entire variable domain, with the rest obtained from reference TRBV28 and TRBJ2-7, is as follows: DVKVTQSSRYLVKRTGEKVFLECVQDMDHENMFWYRQDPGLGLRLIYFSYDVKMKEKGDIPEGYSVSREKKERFSLILESASTNQTSMYLCASSLARAQYFGPGTRLTVT.

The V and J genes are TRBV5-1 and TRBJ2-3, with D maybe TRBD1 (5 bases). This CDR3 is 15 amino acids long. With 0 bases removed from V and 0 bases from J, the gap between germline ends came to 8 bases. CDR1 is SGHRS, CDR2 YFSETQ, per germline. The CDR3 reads CASSLDGASTDTQYF. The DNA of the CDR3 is TGCGCCAGCAGCTTGGATGGGGCGAGCACAGATACGCAGTATTTT.

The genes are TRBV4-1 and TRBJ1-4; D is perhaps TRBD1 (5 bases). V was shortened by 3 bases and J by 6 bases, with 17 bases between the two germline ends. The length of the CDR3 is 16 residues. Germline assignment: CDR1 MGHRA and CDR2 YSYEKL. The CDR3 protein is CASSHRGGVVDEKLFF. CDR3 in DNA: TGCGCCAGCAGCCACCGTGGAGGGGTAGTGGATGAAAAACTGTTTTTT.

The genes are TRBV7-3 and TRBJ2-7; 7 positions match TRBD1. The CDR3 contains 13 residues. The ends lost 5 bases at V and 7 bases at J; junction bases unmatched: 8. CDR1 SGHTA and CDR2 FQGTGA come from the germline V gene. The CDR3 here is CASSQQQGNEQYF. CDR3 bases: TGTGCCAGCAGCCAACAACAGGGGAATGAGCAGTACTTC.

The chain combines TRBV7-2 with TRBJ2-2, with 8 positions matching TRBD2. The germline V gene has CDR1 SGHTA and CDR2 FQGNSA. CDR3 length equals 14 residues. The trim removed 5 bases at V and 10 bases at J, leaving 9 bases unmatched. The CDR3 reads CASSHSGAPAELFF. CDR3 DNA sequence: TGTGCCAGCAGCCATAGCGGGGCGCCCGCGGAGCTGTTTTTT.

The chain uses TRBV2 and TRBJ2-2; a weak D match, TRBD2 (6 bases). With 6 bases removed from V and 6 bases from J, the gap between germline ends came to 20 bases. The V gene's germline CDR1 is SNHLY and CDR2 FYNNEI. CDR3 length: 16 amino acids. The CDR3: CASRSTGLRSAGELFF. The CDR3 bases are TGTGCCAGCAGATCTACCGGACTAAGATCCGCCGGGGAGCTGTTTTTT.

The CDR3 DNA sequence: TGTGCCAGCAGTGAATGGGTCGGGGGGGCCTACGAGCAGTACTTC. Translating it yields CASSEWVGGAYEQYF. This chain connects TRBV6-1 to TRBJ2-7, with 8 bases lining up with TRBD2. The CDR3 extends over 15 amino acids. V shed 2 bases, J shed 2 bases, and the junction held 5 bases outside the gene matches. The V gene's germline CDR1 is MNHNS and CDR2 SASEGT.

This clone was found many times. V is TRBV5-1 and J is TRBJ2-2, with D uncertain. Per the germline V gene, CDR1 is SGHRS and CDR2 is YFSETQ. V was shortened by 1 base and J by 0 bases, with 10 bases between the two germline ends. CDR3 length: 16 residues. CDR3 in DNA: TGCGCCAGCAGCTTGAGAGCACAGTCGAACACCGGGGAGCTGTTTTTT. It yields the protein CASSLRAQSNTGELFF.

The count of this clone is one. The CDR3 bases are TGTGCCAGCAGCCAGGACAGAAACTATGGCTACACCTTC. It translates to CASSQDRNYGYTF. This chain joins TRBV14 and TRBJ1-2; D is possibly TRBD1 (6 bases). The length of the CDR3 is 13 residues. Per germline, CDR1 SGHDN and CDR2 FVKESK. Trimming removed 3 bases at V and 2 bases at J, with 7 bases between.

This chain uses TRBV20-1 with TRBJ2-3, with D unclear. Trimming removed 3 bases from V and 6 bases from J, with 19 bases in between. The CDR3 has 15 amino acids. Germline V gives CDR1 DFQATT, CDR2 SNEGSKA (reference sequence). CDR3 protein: CSASGERVQRDTQYF. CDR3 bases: TGCAGTGCTAGTGGAGAACGGGTCCAACGGGATACGCAGTATTTT.

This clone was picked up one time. The CDR3 DNA sequence: TGTGCCAGCAGCTTCGAACGGACAGGACTTTTGTATAGCAATCAGCCCCAGCATTTT. As protein: CASSFERTGLLYSNQPQHF. This rearrangement joins TRBV6-2 or TRBV6-3 to TRBJ1-5, with TRBD1 matching 7 bases. The CDR3 consists of 19 residues. With V trimmed by 6 bases and J by 0 bases, 17 bases remained unmatched. The germline V gene encodes CDR1 MNHEY and CDR2 SVGEGT.

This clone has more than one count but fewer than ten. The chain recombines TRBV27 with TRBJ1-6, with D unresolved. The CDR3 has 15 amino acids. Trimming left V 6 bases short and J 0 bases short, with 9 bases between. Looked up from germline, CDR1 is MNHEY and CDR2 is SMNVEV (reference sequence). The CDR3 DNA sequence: TGTGCCAGCAGCCCCCCGAGCTCCTATAATTCACCCCTCCACTTT. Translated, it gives CASSPPSSYNSPLHF.

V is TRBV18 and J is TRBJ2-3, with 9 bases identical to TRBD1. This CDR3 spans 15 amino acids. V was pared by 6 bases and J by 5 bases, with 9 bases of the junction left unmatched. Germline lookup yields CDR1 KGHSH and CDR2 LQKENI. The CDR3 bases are TGTGCCAGCTCTTCCGGGACAGGGACAATAGATACGCAGTATTTT. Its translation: CASSSGTGTIDTQYF.

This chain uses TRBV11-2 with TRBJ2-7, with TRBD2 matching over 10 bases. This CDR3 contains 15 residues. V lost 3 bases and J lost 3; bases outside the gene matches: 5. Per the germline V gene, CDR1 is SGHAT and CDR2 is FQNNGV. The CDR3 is CASSLGSGGIYEQYF. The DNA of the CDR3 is TGTGCCAGCAGCTTGGGTAGCGGGGGGATCTACGAGCAGTACTTC.

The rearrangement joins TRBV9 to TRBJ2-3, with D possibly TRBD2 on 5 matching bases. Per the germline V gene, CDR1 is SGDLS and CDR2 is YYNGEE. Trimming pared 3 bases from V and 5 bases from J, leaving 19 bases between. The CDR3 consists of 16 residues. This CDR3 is CASSARDSAWGDTQYF. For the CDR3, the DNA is TGTGCCAGCAGCGCCCGAGATAGCGCCTGGGGAGATACGCAGTATTTT.

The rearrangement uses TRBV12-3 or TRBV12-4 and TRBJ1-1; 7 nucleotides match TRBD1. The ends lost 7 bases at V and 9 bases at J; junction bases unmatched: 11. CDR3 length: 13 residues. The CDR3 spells CASTKQLGQQAFF. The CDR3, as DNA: TGTGCCAGCACCAAACAGTTGGGACAGCAAGCTTTCTTT.

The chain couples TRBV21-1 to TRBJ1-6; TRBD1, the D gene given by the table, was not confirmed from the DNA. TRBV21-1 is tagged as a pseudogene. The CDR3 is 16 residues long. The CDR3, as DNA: TGTGCCAGCAGCAAGAGAAGGGGCTTTTGGAATTCACCCCTCCACTTT. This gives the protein CASSKRRGFWNSPLHF.